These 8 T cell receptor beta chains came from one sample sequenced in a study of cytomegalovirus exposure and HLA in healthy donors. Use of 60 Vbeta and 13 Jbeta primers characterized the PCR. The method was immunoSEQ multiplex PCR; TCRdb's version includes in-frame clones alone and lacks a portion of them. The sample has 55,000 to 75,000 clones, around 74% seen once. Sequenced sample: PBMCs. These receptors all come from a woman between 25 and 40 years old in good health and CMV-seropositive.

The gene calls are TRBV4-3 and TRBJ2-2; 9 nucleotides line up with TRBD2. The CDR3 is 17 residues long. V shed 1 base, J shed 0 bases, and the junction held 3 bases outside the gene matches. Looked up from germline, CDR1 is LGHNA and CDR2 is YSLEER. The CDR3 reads CASSQGAGGPNTGELFF. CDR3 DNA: TGCGCCAGCAGCCAAGGGGCGGGAGGGCCGAACACCGGGGAGCTGTTTTTT.

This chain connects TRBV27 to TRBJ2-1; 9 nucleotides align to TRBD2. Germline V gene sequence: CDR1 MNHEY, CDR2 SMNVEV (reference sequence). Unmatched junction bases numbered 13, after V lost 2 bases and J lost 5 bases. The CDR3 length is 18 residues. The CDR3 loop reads CASSLRALAGSVDNEQFF. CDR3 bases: TGTGCCAGCAGTTTAAGGGCGCTAGCGGGATCGGTGGACAATGAGCAGTTCTTC.

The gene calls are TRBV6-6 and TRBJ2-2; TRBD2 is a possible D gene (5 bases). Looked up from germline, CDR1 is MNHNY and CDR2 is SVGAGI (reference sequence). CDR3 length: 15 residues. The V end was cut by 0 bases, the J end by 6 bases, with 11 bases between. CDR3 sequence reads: CASSYSREGPGELFF. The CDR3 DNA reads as TGTGCCAGCAGTTACTCACGCGAGGGCCCCGGGGAGCTGTTTTTT.

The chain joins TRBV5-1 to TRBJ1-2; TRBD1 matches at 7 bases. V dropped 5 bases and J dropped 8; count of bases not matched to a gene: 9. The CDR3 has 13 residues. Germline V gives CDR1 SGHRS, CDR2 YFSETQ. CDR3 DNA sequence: TGCGCCAGCAGTTTTGGGACAGACCCCGGCTACACCTTC. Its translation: CASSFGTDPGYTF.

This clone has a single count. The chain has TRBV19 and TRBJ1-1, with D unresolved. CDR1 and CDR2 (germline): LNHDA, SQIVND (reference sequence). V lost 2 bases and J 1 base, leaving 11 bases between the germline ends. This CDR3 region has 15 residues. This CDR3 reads CASSITSQKNTEAFF. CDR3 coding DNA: TGTGCCAGTAGTATAACTTCACAGAAGAACACTGAAGCTTTCTTT.

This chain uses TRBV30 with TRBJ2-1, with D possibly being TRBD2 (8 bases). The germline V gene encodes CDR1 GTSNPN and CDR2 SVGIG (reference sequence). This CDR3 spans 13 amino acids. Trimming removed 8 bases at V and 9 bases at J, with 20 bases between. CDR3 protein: CARREGAASEQFF. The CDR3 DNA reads TGTGCCCGACGGGAGGGGGCTGCGAGTGAGCAGTTCTTC.

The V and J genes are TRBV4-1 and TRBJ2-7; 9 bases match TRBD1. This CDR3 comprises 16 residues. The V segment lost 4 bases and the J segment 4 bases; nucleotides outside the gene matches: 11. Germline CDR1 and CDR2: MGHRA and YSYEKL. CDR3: CASSPGPGQGLYEQYF. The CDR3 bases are TGCGCCAGCAGCCCCGGCCCGGGACAGGGTCTTTACGAGCAGTACTTC.

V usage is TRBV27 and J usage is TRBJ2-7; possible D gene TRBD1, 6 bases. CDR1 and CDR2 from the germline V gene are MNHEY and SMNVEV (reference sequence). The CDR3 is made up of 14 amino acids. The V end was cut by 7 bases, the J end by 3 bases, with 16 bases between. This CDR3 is CASKDSIAFYEQYF. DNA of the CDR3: TGTGCCAGCAAGGACAGTATCGCCTTCTACGAGCAGTACTTC.